This T cell receptor (beta chain) was identified in a study of T cells in localized non-small cell lung cancer. This clone occurred once. The data were produced by immunoSEQ multiplex PCR, yet TCRdb's version contains in-frame clones alone and is incomplete. This table has about 21,000 clones, about 91% appearing once. Germline V gene lookup returns CDR1 LNHDA and CDR2 SQIVND (reference sequence). CDR3 length: 15 residues. V dropped 2 bases and J dropped 0 bases, with 11 bases sitting between them. V gene TRBV19 combines with J gene TRBJ2-7; D is possibly TRBD1 or TRBD2 (5 bases each). The source of this sequence is a man aged 40 to 70 with stage I lung adenocarcinoma. The sample consisted of peripheral blood, taken before any cancer treatment. CDR3 residues: CASSIKWGTSYEQYF. DNA for the CDR3: TGTGCCAGTAGTATAAAGTGGGGGACCTCCTACGAGCAGTACTTC. The full variable domain, rest sourced from reference TRBV19 and TRBJ2-7, is DGGITQSPKYLFRKEGQNVTLSCEQNLNHDAMYWYRQDPGQGLRLIYYSQIVNDFQKGDIAEGYSVSREKKESFPLTVTSAQKNPTAFYLCASSIKWGTSYEQYFGPGTRLTVT.